A single sample is the source of the 8 T cell receptor beta chains below, sequenced in a study of T cells in Graves' hyperthyroidism and ophthalmopathy. Researchers amplified the TCR beta CDR3 regions from RNA transcripts. A set of HTBI primers served as the primers for a first-round RT-PCR of the TCR CDR3. Each CDR3 protein gets one entry after TCRdb re-called the multiplex PCR reads with MiXCR. The sample carries about 600,000 distinct CDR3 sequences, 13% to 15% recorded once. Source material: blood. The source of these receptors is a woman aged 18-30 years with Graves' ophthalmopathy.

This clonotype was seen a handful of times. This chain connects TRBV4-3 to TRBJ1-1; D ambiguous. There are 15 residues in the CDR3. V lost 0 bases and J 3 bases, leaving 11 bases between the germline ends. Germline V gene lookup returns CDR1 LGHNA and CDR2 YSLEER. The CDR3 protein is CASSQEGGVDTEAFF. The CDR3 DNA sequence: TGCGCCAGCAGCCAAGAGGGTGGGGTTGACACTGAAGCTTTCTTT.

This clonotype came up many times. The V call is TRBV7-8, the J call TRBJ2-1; TRBD2 matches 8 bases. Germline trimming cut 4 bases from V and 7 bases from J; bases unmatched to any gene: 9. The germline CDR1 and CDR2 sequences are SGHVS and FQNEAQ. CDR3 length: 15 residues. In DNA form, the CDR3 reads TGTGCCAGCAGCTCGGGGCGGGAGGTGTGGAATGAGCAGTTCTTC. Amino acid sequence: CASSSGREVWNEQFF.

Regarding this clonotype: This sequence may be a read error, since a much larger clone differs from it by one base. The chain recombines TRBV12-3 or TRBV12-4 with TRBJ2-2; 8 nucleotides line up with TRBD1. This CDR3 region has 15 residues. The DNA for the CDR3 is TGTGCCAGCAGAACCGGGACAGGTGGCACCGGGGGGCTGTTTTTT. The encoded protein is CASRTGTGGTGGLFF.

Ten or more counts support this clonotype. V gene TRBV24-1 combines with J gene TRBJ2-1, with 8 bases that match TRBD1. Per the germline V gene, CDR1 is KGHDR and CDR2 is SFDVKD. The ends lost 5 bases at V and 3 bases at J; junction bases unmatched: 11. This CDR3 has 17 residues. This CDR3 reads CATSARRTGLGYNEQFF. CDR3 sequence (DNA): TGTGCCACCAGTGCCCGACGGACAGGGCTTGGCTACAATGAGCAGTTCTTC.

This clonotype came up a few times. V usage is TRBV30 and J usage is TRBJ2-1, with D perhaps matching TRBD1 or TRBD2 (5 bases each). The CDR3 sequence is 12 residues long. Germline V gene data show CDR1 as GTSNPN and CDR2 as SVGIG (reference sequence). Trimming removed 5 bases from V and 7 bases from J, with 12 bases in between. CDR3 in amino acids: CAWGGSGNEQFF. CDR3 DNA sequence: TGTGCCTGGGGGGGTTCCGGGAATGAGCAGTTCTTC.

In regard to this clonotype: This may arise from a read error, as a much more abundant clone is one base away. The rearrangement joins TRBV12-3 or TRBV12-4 to TRBJ2-1; D is unclear. The CDR3 covers 14 residues. The CDR3 sequence: CASSNQSSYNGQFF. The CDR3 region has the DNA TGTGCCAGCTCCAACCAATCCTCCTACAATGGGCAGTTCTTC.

This clonotype was observed a few times. The J gene is TRBJ2-6, the V gene TRBV11-2; D tentatively reads TRBD1 or TRBD2 (5 bases each). Trimming removed 6 bases from V and 13 bases from J, with 7 bases in between. Germline V gene lookup returns CDR1 SGHAT and CDR2 FQNNGV. The CDR3 consists of 10 residues. DNA for the CDR3: TGTGCCAGCAGGGGACGTGTCCTGACTTTC. Translation gives CASRGRVLTF. The entire variable domain, with the rest obtained from reference TRBV11-2 and TRBJ2-6, is as follows: EAGVAQSPRYKIIEKRQSVAFWCNPISGHATLYWYQQILGQGPKLLIQFQNNGVVDDSQLPKDRFSAERLKGVDSTLKIQPAKLEDSAVYLCASRGRVLTFGAGSRLTVL.

The table lists this clonotype with many counts. This rearrangement joins TRBV28 to TRBJ2-3; 14 bases line up with TRBD2. Looked up from germline, CDR1 is MDHEN and CDR2 is SYDVKM. V was clipped by 5 bases and J by 0 bases; unmatched bases: 19. This CDR3 contains 22 residues. This CDR3 is CASSPYRGTSGSPKLSTDTQYF. The DNA for the CDR3 is TGTGCCAGCAGTCCGTACCGGGGGACTAGCGGGAGTCCGAAACTTAGCACAGATACGCAGTATTTT. The entire variable domain, with the rest obtained from reference TRBV28 and TRBJ2-3, is as follows: DVKVTQSSRYLVKRTGEKVFLECVQDMDHENMFWYRQDPGLGLRLIYFSYDVKMKEKGDIPEGYSVSREKKERFSLILESASTNQTSMYLCASSPYRGTSGSPKLSTDTQYFGPGTRLTVL.